Sequencing of this TCR beta chain was carried out in a study of cytomegalovirus exposure and HLA in healthy donors. Study outcomes and limitations: Analysis performed later found about 18,000 TCR beta sequences associated with HLA alleles at 0.05 false discovery rate. Immune exposure was documented only through CMV serostatus.

Regarding donors, all were healthy bone marrow donors. V lost 1 base to trimming and J lost 4 bases; unmatched junction nucleotides: 12. This CDR3 is 17 amino acids long. CDR1 and CDR2 from the germline V gene are LGHNT and FRNRAP. Both 60 Vbeta primers and 13 Jbeta primers went into the PCR. Profiled with immunoSEQ multiplex PCR; TCRdb holds only in-frame clones, not every one. Among around 180,000 clones, roughly 86% were seen once, and the ten largest hold roughly 1.8%. Of note for this clone: Its antigen is unidentified.

The clonotype was recovered from a woman aged 18-30 years in good health and CMV-seronegative. This chain uses TRBV12-5 with TRBJ1-2; 7 bases are shared with TRBD1. Sequencing was done on a sample of PBMCs. CDR3 region: CASGLAPGQKPSYGYTF. DNA of the CDR3: TGTGCTAGTGGTTTGGCCCCGGGACAGAAACCTTCCTATGGCTACACCTTC.